A single sample is the source of the 30 T cell receptor beta chains below, sequenced in a study of tumour-infiltrating T cells in Burkitt lymphoma. The protocol was immunoSEQ multiplex PCR, while the TCRdb copy is restricted to in-frame clones and leaves out a portion. The sample includes 46,000 or so clones, less than 40% seen only once; the top ten take roughly 2.6%. The sample was tumor tissue. Source of these receptors: a human donor with Burkitt lymphoma.

Only a few counts were recorded for this clone. V is TRBV5-8 and J is TRBJ1-5, with D possibly TRBD1 on 5 matching bases. This CDR3 spans 15 amino acids. Germline V gene sequence: CDR1 SGHTS, CDR2 YDEGEE. Between the trimmed V and J ends, which lost 7 bases and 4 bases, there was a span of 18 bases. The CDR3, as DNA: TGTGCCAGCTGCTCGGGGGTGCCAGGGAATCAGCCCCAGCATTTT. This encodes CASCSGVPGNQPQHF.

The chain couples TRBV19 to TRBJ1-5; D may be TRBD1 (6 bases). The CDR3 runs 13 residues. From germline, CDR1 is LNHDA and CDR2 SQIVND (reference sequence). The V and J ends lost 7 bases and 1 base respectively, with 8 bases between them. The CDR3 nucleotides are TGTGCCAGTAACGGGGGCAGCAATCAGCCCCAGCATTTT. Translation gives CASNGGSNQPQHF.

V usage is TRBV4-1 and J usage is TRBJ2-7; perhaps D is TRBD1 or TRBD2 (5 bases each). Trimming cost V 0 bases and J 6 bases, with 12 bases left between them. The germline CDR1 and CDR2 sequences are MGHRA and YSYEKL. The CDR3 length is 14 residues. Here the CDR3 DNA reads TGCGCCAGCAGCCAAGATTCCGGGACGGGCGAGCAGTACTTC. The encoded protein is CASSQDSGTGEQYF.

A few counts support this clone. This rearrangement joins TRBV7-2 to TRBJ2-7; D might be TRBD2 (5 bases). Looked up from germline, CDR1 is SGHTA and CDR2 is FQGNSA. The CDR3 sequence is 13 residues long. With 5 bases removed from V and 3 bases from J, the gap between germline ends came to 11 bases. CDR3 residues: CASSVSRDYEQYF. DNA for the CDR3: TGTGCCAGCAGCGTCAGTCGGGACTACGAGCAGTACTTC.

This clone was counted only a few times. The V call is TRBV7-9, the J call TRBJ2-5, with a possible D match to TRBD1 (6 bases). Germline lookup yields CDR1 SEHNR and CDR2 FQNEAQ (reference sequence). The CDR3 runs to 14 residues. Trimming shortened V by 5 bases and J by 2 bases, and 12 bases separated the two germline ends. CDR3 sequence: CASSTNREQETQYF. The CDR3 DNA reads TGTGCCAGCAGCACTAACAGGGAGCAAGAGACCCAGTACTTC.

The rearrangement links TRBV14 to TRBJ2-5, with 12 bases matching TRBD2. With V trimmed by 2 bases and J by 3 bases, 7 bases remained unmatched. The CDR3 loop spans 17 amino acids. Germline V CDR1 and CDR2: SGHDN, FVKESK. DNA of the CDR3: TGTGCCAGCAGCCAACCGCTGACTAGCGGGGGCGAAGAGACCCAGTACTTC. Its protein is CASSQPLTSGGEETQYF.

This chain connects TRBV4-1 to TRBJ2-5, with D unresolved. Trimming left V 4 bases short and J 0 bases short, with 12 bases between. Per the germline V gene, CDR1 is MGHRA and CDR2 is YSYEKL. This CDR3 has 15 amino acids. CDR3 DNA: TGCGCCAGCAGCCCCTCTCGGCGGAACCAAGAGACCCAGTACTTC. Its protein is CASSPSRRNQETQYF.

This clone was picked up a small number of times. The V call is TRBV4-2, the J call TRBJ1-2, with 7 bases aligning to TRBD1. Germline loops: CDR1 LGHNA, CDR2 YNFKEQ. The CDR3 covers 16 residues. Trimming at V came to 6 bases and at J to 4 bases, leaving 14 bases not matched to a gene. CDR3 sequence reads: CASRVSDFRGGYGYTF. The CDR3 coding sequence is TGTGCCAGCAGAGTCTCAGATTTCAGGGGGGGCTATGGCTACACCTTC.

The chain recombines TRBV19 with TRBJ1-2; weak D call: TRBD1 (5 bases). V gave up 4 bases and J gave up 3 bases, with 9 bases separating them. This CDR3 contains 13 residues. CDR1 is LNHDA and CDR2 is SQIVND in the germline V gene (reference sequence). The CDR3 DNA is TGTGCCAGTAGTAGCCGACAGTACTATGGCTACACCTTC. Encoded protein: CASSSRQYYGYTF.

This chain joins TRBV5-4 and TRBJ2-2, with D possibly being TRBD2 (5 bases). Germline V lookup: CDR1 SGHNT, CDR2 YYREEE (reference sequence). This CDR3 has 12 residues. Trimming left V 4 bases short and J 13 bases short, with 14 bases between. CDR3 nucleotide sequence: TGTGCCAGCAGCGAGGGAGTGAATGGGCTGTTTTTT. It is translated as CASSEGVNGLFF.

This clone appeared a few times. The chain links TRBV29-1 to TRBJ1-1; D is undetermined. This CDR3 region has 12 residues. V lost 4 bases and J 2 bases, leaving 8 bases between the germline ends. Germline assignment: CDR1 SQVTM and CDR2 ANQGSEA. The CDR3 DNA reads as TGCAGCGTTGGTGAGGCAAACACTGAAGCTTTCTTT. It specifies CSVGEANTEAFF.

The gene calls are TRBV15 and TRBJ2-7, with 10 bases identical to TRBD2. Germline lookup yields CDR1 LNHNV and CDR2 YYDKDF (reference sequence). J was trimmed by 6 bases and V by 1 base; bases with no gene match: 6. The CDR3 extends over 15 amino acids. CDR3 sequence: CATSRVSSGGREQYF. The CDR3 DNA reads as TGTGCCACCAGCAGAGTTTCTAGCGGGGGCCGCGAGCAGTACTTC.

This clone has more than one count but fewer than ten. The chain carries TRBV5-1 and TRBJ2-1; weak D call: TRBD1 (6 bases). Germline values: CDR1 SGHRS, CDR2 YFSETQ. Between the trimmed V and J ends, which lost 4 bases and 8 bases, there was a span of 13 bases. This CDR3 contains 13 residues. The CDR3 spells CASSPQGYDEQFF. In DNA, the CDR3 is TGCGCCAGCAGCCCGCAGGGGTACGATGAGCAGTTCTTC. Based on the CDR3 plus reference TRBV5-1 and TRBJ2-1, the full variable domain is KAGVTQTPRYLIKTRGQQVTLSCSPISGHRSVSWYQQTPGQGLQFLFEYFSETQRNKGNFPGRFSGRQFSNSRSEMNVSTLELGDSALYLCASSPQGYDEQFFGPGTRLTVL.

This clone showed up just once. This chain joins TRBV10-2 and TRBJ2-7, with TRBD2 matching 14 bases. V shed 5 bases, J shed 5 bases, and the junction held 5 bases outside the gene matches. Per the germline V gene, CDR1 is WSHSY and CDR2 is SAAADI. This CDR3 has 15 amino acids. CDR3 DNA sequence: TGCGCCAGCAGTCGCTGGGGACTAGCGGGGGACGAGCAGTACTTC. Protein product: CASSRWGLAGDEQYF.

The CDR3 DNA reads TGCGCCAGCAGCGCACGGGAGGCCGGCACCGGGGAGCTGTTTTTT. Residues: CASSAREAGTGELFF. The V and J genes are TRBV4-3 and TRBJ2-2, with 7 bases aligning to TRBD2. The CDR3 has 15 residues. CDR1 and CDR2 from the germline V gene are LGHNA and YSLEER. V shed 5 bases and J 4 bases; nucleotides not matched to a gene: 7.

This clone has a handful of counts. The rearrangement uses TRBV6-5 and TRBJ2-7, with D possibly TRBD1 on 6 matching bases. CDR1 is MNHEY and CDR2 is SVGAGI in the germline V gene. V lost 0 bases and J 2 bases, leaving 14 bases between the germline ends. The CDR3 loop spans 16 amino acids. CDR3 amino acids: CASSYSTGTSTYEQYF. The DNA of the CDR3 is TGTGCCAGCAGTTACTCGACTGGGACAAGTACCTACGAGCAGTACTTC.

This rearrangement joins TRBV18 to TRBJ1-1; D is perhaps TRBD1 (6 bases). The ends were cut back, 2 bases at V and 5 bases at J, with 9 bases in the middle. Germline V gene data show CDR1 as KGHSH and CDR2 as LQKENI. This CDR3 spans 13 amino acids. The CDR3 coding sequence is TGTGCCAGCTCACCAGCAGGGGAAACTGAAGCTTTCTTT. It specifies CASSPAGETEAFF.

The table lists this clone with a few counts. The CDR3 DNA reads TGTGCCAGCAGCCACCCAGCGGGCCTGAACACTGAAGCTTTCTTT. It specifies CASSHPAGLNTEAFF. The chain joins TRBV5-5 to TRBJ1-1; D ambiguous. The V gene lost 4 bases and the J gene lost 0 bases, with 13 bases spanning the gap. Per the germline V gene, CDR1 is SGHKS and CDR2 is YYEKEE (reference sequence). The CDR3 spans 15 residues.

This clone was counted only a few times. The genes are TRBV4-1 and TRBJ2-7, with 12 bases aligning to TRBD2. In germline, CDR1 is MGHRA, CDR2 YSYEKL. The CDR3 is 15 amino acids. Trimming at V came to 8 bases and at J to 3 bases, leaving 8 bases not matched to a gene. In DNA, the CDR3 is TGCGCCAGCTCCGAAGGACTAGCGGGGTACTACGAGCAGTACTTC. Protein: CASSEGLAGYYEQYF.

The CDR3: CAISEPGTDTQYF. In nucleotides, the CDR3 is TGTGCCATCAGTGAGCCGGGCACAGATACGCAGTATTTT. The rearrangement joins TRBV10-3 to TRBJ2-3; the D is unclear. Germline-derived CDR1 and CDR2 are ENHRY and SYGVKD. Trimming left V 2 bases short and J 1 base short, with 4 bases between. This CDR3 region has 13 residues.

This clone was picked up a small number of times. The germline gene is not matched at one end of the junction; a read error may be the cause. This CDR3 is also generated by other DNA sequences in the sample. The chain links TRBV10-3 to TRBJ1-1; D remains ambiguous. CDR1 and CDR2 (germline): ENHRY, SYGVKD. There are 16 residues in the CDR3. The CDR3 sequence is CAIMPEATLGRTEAFF. CDR3 in DNA: TGTGCTATCATGCCTGAGGCGACACTAGGGCGGACTGAAGCTTTCTTT.

This chain links TRBV5-1 with TRBJ2-5; D call uncertain. The CDR3 spans 13 residues. Trimming cost V 2 bases and J 2 bases, with 7 bases left between them. Germline assignment: CDR1 SGHRS and CDR2 YFSETQ. Here the CDR3 DNA reads TGCGCCAGCAGCTTTTCCAGACAAGAGACCCAGTACTTC. As protein: CASSFSRQETQYF.

This clone was counted only a few times. The chain couples TRBV7-9 to TRBJ1-5; 7 bases are shared with TRBD1. The CDR3 covers 13 residues. Germline-derived CDR1 and CDR2 are SEHNR and FQNEAQ (reference sequence). V shed 4 bases and J 5 bases; nucleotides not matched to a gene: 2. Here the CDR3 reads CASSSQGDQPQHF. The CDR3 nucleotides read TGTGCCAGCAGCTCGCAGGGGGATCAGCCCCAGCATTTT.

The rearrangement joins TRBV7-2 to TRBJ2-1, with a weak D call TRBD2 (7 bases). V lost 3 bases and J lost 4, with 13 bases in between. Germline V CDR1 and CDR2: SGHTA, FQGNSA. The CDR3 sequence is 15 residues long. CDR3 loop: CASSFRGAGYNEQFF. The CDR3 DNA follows: TGTGCCAGCAGCTTTCGGGGGGCGGGATACAATGAGCAGTTCTTC.

This CDR3 reads CASSQVYGEYQETQYF. The CDR3 DNA sequence: TGTGCCAGCAGCCAAGTGTACGGGGAGTACCAAGAGACCCAGTACTTC. This chain joins TRBV4-2 and TRBJ2-5; TRBD2 might be the D (5 bases). V lost 1 base, J lost 0 bases, and 12 bases lay in between. Looked up from germline, CDR1 is LGHNA and CDR2 is YNFKEQ. The CDR3 extends over 16 amino acids.

The CDR3 sequence: CATSRGPGLAYNEQFF. CDR3 bases: TGTGCCACCAGCAGAGGTCCCGGACTAGCTTACAATGAGCAGTTCTTC. The chain links TRBV15 to TRBJ2-1; 8 bases align to TRBD2. The CDR3 runs to 16 residues. With 1 base clipped from V and 4 bases from J, the junction kept 6 bases outside the gene matches. CDR1 is LNHNV, CDR2 YYDKDF, per germline (reference sequence).

This sequence joins TRBV7-2 and TRBJ1-2; possible D gene TRBD1, 5 bases. Per germline, CDR1 SGHTA and CDR2 FQGNSA. V lost 2 bases, J lost 3 bases, and 16 bases lay in between. The CDR3 length is 16 residues. CDR3 sequence reads: CASSLTQTVGHYGYTF. Written as DNA, the CDR3 is TGTGCCAGCAGCTTAACCCAGACAGTGGGTCACTATGGCTACACCTTC.

The rearrangement links TRBV5-5 to TRBJ2-5, with a possible D match to TRBD2 (6 bases). Germline V CDR1 and CDR2: SGHKS, YYEKEE (reference sequence). This CDR3 spans 15 amino acids. V was pared by 3 bases and J by 4 bases, with 16 bases between. The CDR3 region is CASSSPPTGVETQYF. CDR3 DNA: TGTGCCAGCAGCTCCCCCCCTACGGGGGTAGAGACCCAGTACTTC.

This clone was picked up a small number of times. The J gene is TRBJ2-3, the V gene TRBV20-1, with no clear D. There are 10 residues in the CDR3. Trimming shortened V by 5 bases and J by 6 bases, and 6 bases separated the two germline ends. Germline CDR1 DFQATT, CDR2 SNEGSKA (reference sequence). CDR3 sequence reads: CSAAVDTQYF. In nucleotides, the CDR3 is TGCAGTGCTGCAGTGGATACGCAGTATTTT.

This clone was counted a few times. The chain couples TRBV6-5 to TRBJ2-1; D not resolved. The length of the CDR3 is 11 residues. Trimming took off 7 bases at V and 7 bases at J, with 8 bases between the two ends. Looked up from germline, CDR1 is MNHEY and CDR2 is SVGAGI. The CDR3 spells CASTGGNEQFF. CDR3 sequence (DNA): TGTGCCAGCACTGGTGGGAATGAGCAGTTCTTC.